Below are 25 T cell receptor beta chains sequenced from a single sample in a study of cytomegalovirus exposure and HLA in healthy donors. The method was immunoSEQ multiplex PCR; TCRdb's version includes in-frame clones alone and lacks a portion of them. The sample records over 150,000 clones, 90% to 97% being singletons. The sequencing sample was made of PBMCs. The receptors shown here come from a woman aged 18-29 years in good health and CMV-seronegative.

This clone was observed a handful of times. The gene calls are TRBV21-1 and TRBJ1-4. The assigned J gene may be wrong: the sequence end matches TRBJ2-2 better. TRBV21-1 is described as a pseudogene. This CDR3 is 13 amino acids long. The CDR3 DNA reads as TGTGCCAGCAGCAAAGCCCGGCGGCCGGAGCTGTTTTTT. Translation gives CASSKARRPELFF.

The chain has TRBV5-8 and TRBJ2-7, with D tentatively TRBD2 (5 bases). Germline V gene lookup returns CDR1 SGHTS and CDR2 YDEGEE. This CDR3 region has 14 residues. Trimming left V 2 bases short and J 2 bases short, with 11 bases between. CDR3 protein: CASSLGGVTYEQYF. The CDR3 nucleotides are TGTGCCAGCAGCTTAGGAGGAGTCACCTACGAGCAGTACTTC.

The chain carries TRBV7-8 and TRBJ2-1, with TRBD1 matching 8 bases. Germline CDR1 reads SGHVS; CDR2 reads FQNEAQ. CDR3 length: 14 amino acids. V shed 1 base and J 8 bases; nucleotides not matched to a gene: 4. CDR3 coding DNA: TGTGCCAGCAGCTTAGGTTCAGGGGGCGATGAGCAGTTCTTC. Residues: CASSLGSGGDEQFF. Full variable domain (remainder filled in from reference TRBV7-8 and TRBJ2-1): GAGVSQSPRYKVAKRGQDVALRCDPISGHVSLFWYQQALGQGPEFLTYFQNEAQLDKSGLPSDRFFAERPEGSVSTLKIQRTQQEDSAVYLCASSLGSGGDEQFFGPGTRLTVL.

The DNA for the CDR3 is TGCGCCAGCACTCGCGGGGTAGGGACAGATACGCAGTATTTT. Translating gives CASTRGVGTDTQYF. The chain links TRBV4-3 to TRBJ2-3; perhaps TRBD2 as D (6 bases). V lost 7 bases and J lost 3, with 14 bases in between. The CDR3 extends over 14 amino acids. Germline CDR1 is LGHNA and CDR2 is YSLEER.

The rearrangement joins TRBV7-3 to TRBJ1-1; tentatively, D is TRBD1 (6 bases). The germline V gene encodes CDR1 SGHTA and CDR2 FQGTGA. The CDR3 length is 14 residues. With 5 bases removed from V and 4 bases from J, the gap between germline ends came to 14 bases. In DNA form, the CDR3 reads TGTGCCAGCAGCGTACAGGGTTGGGCCACTGAAGCTTTCTTT. Its protein is CASSVQGWATEAFF.

The J gene is TRBJ2-7, the V gene TRBV7-2, with 7 nucleotides matching TRBD1. The CDR3 is 15 residues long. The trim removed 0 bases at V and 6 bases at J, leaving 8 bases unmatched. Germline V gene lookup returns CDR1 SGHTA and CDR2 FQGNSA. CDR3 region: CASSLAPGQQAEQYF. The CDR3 DNA reads TGTGCCAGCAGCTTAGCGCCGGGACAGCAGGCCGAGCAGTACTTC.

V is TRBV7-2 and J is TRBJ1-4; 7 bases agree with TRBD1. The CDR3 length is 15 residues. CDR1 is SGHTA and CDR2 is FQGNSA in the germline V gene. V dropped 4 bases and J dropped 0; count of bases not matched to a gene: 2. CDR3 DNA: TGTGCCAGCAGCTCGACAGGGACAACTAATGAAAAACTGTTTTTT. Translation: CASSSTGTTNEKLFF.

J is TRBJ2-1 and V is TRBV5-4; the D is unclear. V lost 0 bases and J 5 bases, leaving 18 bases between the germline ends. This CDR3 contains 17 residues. The germline CDR1 and CDR2 sequences are SGHNT and YYREEE (reference sequence). CDR3: CASSLAGKPPGHNEQFF. In nucleotides, the CDR3 is TGTGCCAGCAGCTTGGCCGGTAAGCCCCCAGGTCACAATGAGCAGTTCTTC.

The rearrangement links TRBV6-5 to TRBJ1-6, with D perhaps TRBD1 (6 bases). CDR3 size: 16 residues. The V end was cut by 0 bases, the J end by 7 bases, with 13 bases between. Germline CDR1 is MNHEY and CDR2 is SVGAGI. The CDR3 sequence is CASSYSGTGLNSPLHF. DNA of the CDR3: TGTGCCAGCAGTTACTCGGGCACAGGGTTAAATTCACCCCTCCACTTT.

This chain connects TRBV27 to TRBJ2-7; a possible D gene is TRBD1 (6 bases). Trimming left V 3 bases short and J 6 bases short, with 15 bases between. From germline, CDR1 is MNHEY and CDR2 SMNVEV (reference sequence). This CDR3 comprises 14 residues. The CDR3 reads CASSFGQGIGEQYF. The DNA for the CDR3 is TGTGCCAGCAGTTTTGGGCAGGGGATTGGCGAGCAGTACTTC.

The chain links TRBV7-9 to TRBJ1-6; no clear D gene. V was pared by 6 bases and J by 0 bases, with 6 bases between. The CDR3 totals 14 residues. CDR1 and CDR2 from the germline V gene are SEHNR and FQNEAQ (reference sequence). The CDR3 sequence: CASRASSYNSPLHF. The CDR3 DNA follows: TGTGCCAGCAGGGCCAGCTCCTATAATTCACCCCTCCACTTT.

On this clone: Other nucleotide sequences in the sample specify the same CDR3. The J gene is TRBJ1-1, the V gene TRBV4-3; no clear D gene. The germline V gene encodes CDR1 LGHNA and CDR2 YSLEER. The CDR3 consists of 13 residues. V lost 0 bases to trimming and J lost 2 bases, with 4 bases between them. The CDR3 reads CASSQDRNTEAFF. CDR3 nucleotides: TGCGCCAGCAGCCAAGATAGAAACACTGAAGCTTTCTTT.

This chain connects TRBV19 to TRBJ1-4; D might be TRBD1 (5 bases). This CDR3 spans 14 amino acids. V dropped 6 bases and J dropped 1 base, with 9 bases sitting between them. Germline-derived CDR1 and CDR2 are LNHDA and SQIVND (reference sequence). CDR3 protein: CASRPTGTNEKLFF. The DNA of the CDR3 is TGTGCCAGTAGACCAACAGGAACTAATGAAAAACTGTTTTTT. The complete variable domain, with remaining parts taken from reference TRBV19 and TRBJ1-4, reads DGGITQSPKYLFRKEGQNVTLSCEQNLNHDAMYWYRQDPGQGLRLIYYSQIVNDFQKGDIAEGYSVSREKKESFPLTVTSAQKNPTAFYLCASRPTGTNEKLFFGSGTQLSVL.

J is TRBJ2-3 and V is TRBV28; TRBD1 aligns across 11 bases. The trim removed 2 bases at V and 14 bases at J, leaving 3 bases unmatched. Germline-derived CDR1 and CDR2 are MDHEN and SYDVKM. The CDR3 has 12 amino acids. For the CDR3, the DNA is TGTGCCAGCAGTTTAAGGACAGGGGGCTTGTATTTT. Its protein product is CASSLRTGGLYF.

V and J are TRBV6-5 and TRBJ1-1, with D possibly matching TRBD1 (5 bases). Trimming took off 3 bases at V and 11 bases at J, with 10 bases between the two ends. Germline CDR1 MNHEY, CDR2 SVGAGI. The CDR3 is 11 residues long. CDR3 DNA: TGTGCCAGCAGTTATAAGGGGTCCGCTTTCTTT. Translated: CASSYKGSAFF.

This sequence joins TRBV4-3 and TRBJ2-7, with TRBD2 identical over 10 bases. This CDR3 spans 15 amino acids. Germline assignment: CDR1 LGHNA and CDR2 YSLEER. The trim removed 4 bases at V and 4 bases at J, leaving 7 bases unmatched. The CDR3 DNA is TGCGCCAGCAGCCCATTACTAGCGGGGAGTTACGAGCAGTACTTC. This codes for CASSPLLAGSYEQYF.

The rearrangement links TRBV5-1 to TRBJ1-1; TRBD1 matches at 8 bases. After removal of 2 bases from V and 6 bases from J, the junction contained 9 bases not matched to a gene. CDR1 SGHRS and CDR2 YFSETQ come from the germline V gene. The CDR3 has 15 amino acids. CDR3 region: CASSLPQGGRAEAFF. For the CDR3, the DNA is TGCGCCAGCAGCTTACCACAGGGGGGACGGGCTGAAGCTTTCTTT.

The chain combines TRBV7-9 with TRBJ2-5; D is ambiguous. This CDR3 has 12 amino acids. The germline V gene has CDR1 SEHNR and CDR2 FQNEAQ (reference sequence). V shed 5 bases and J shed 5 bases, with 9 bases lying between them. The CDR3 loop is CASSGPWETQYF. Written as DNA, the CDR3 is TGTGCCAGCAGCGGGCCGTGGGAGACCCAGTACTTC.

The rearrangement links TRBV2 to TRBJ2-7; TRBD1 matches 9 bases. The length of the CDR3 is 15 residues. The ends lost 2 bases at V and 4 bases at J; junction bases unmatched: 6. Germline V lookup: CDR1 SNHLY, CDR2 FYNNEI. As DNA, the CDR3 is TGTGCCAGCAGTGAAATAACAGGGGGCCTTTACGAGCAGTACTTC. Its translation: CASSEITGGLYEQYF. The variable domain in full, with the rest retrieved from reference TRBV2 and TRBJ2-7, is EPEVTQTPSHQVTQMGQEVILRCVPISNHLYFYWYRQILGQKVEFLVSFYNNEISEKSEIFDDQFSVERPDGSNFTLKIRSTKLEDSAMYFCASSEITGGLYEQYFGPGTRLTVT.

The V call is TRBV11-2, the J call TRBJ2-7, with TRBD2 identical over 11 bases. The CDR3 length is 18 residues. The germline V gene encodes CDR1 SGHAT and CDR2 FQNNGV. Unmatched junction bases numbered 10, after V lost 3 bases and J lost 0 bases. CDR3: CASSFTSGGSGSSYEQYF. In DNA, the CDR3 is TGTGCCAGCAGCTTCACTAGCGGGGGCTCCGGGAGCTCCTACGAGCAGTACTTC.

The rearrangement uses TRBV11-2 and TRBJ1-1, with 8 positions matching TRBD1. Looked up from germline, CDR1 is SGHAT and CDR2 is FQNNGV. CDR3 length: 15 amino acids. V gave up 5 bases and J gave up 5 bases; unmatched junction bases: 10. The CDR3 here is CASSPLRTGRTEAFF. The CDR3 nucleotides read TGTGCCAGCAGCCCGCTGAGGACAGGGAGGACTGAAGCTTTCTTT.

The J gene is TRBJ1-4, the V gene TRBV9; 7 bases fit TRBD1. This CDR3 has 12 amino acids. CDR1 is SGDLS, CDR2 YYNGEE, per germline. V dropped 3 bases and J dropped 10; count of bases not matched to a gene: 3. CDR3 sequence (DNA): TGTGCCAGCAGCGCCGAGGGGGCAAAACTGTTTTTT. Its protein is CASSAEGAKLFF.

This chain links TRBV6-1 with TRBJ1-1, with a possible D match to TRBD1 (5 bases). The germline V gene encodes CDR1 MNHNS and CDR2 SASEGT. CDR3 length equals 15 residues. Trimming removed 2 bases from V and 1 base from J, with 11 bases in between. For the CDR3, the DNA is TGTGCCAGCAGTGAACGCTGGCAGGGGAACACTGAAGCTTTCTTT. This codes for CASSERWQGNTEAFF.

This chain links TRBV7-8 with TRBJ2-7, with D hard to call. CDR1 SGHVS and CDR2 FQNEAQ come from the germline V gene. Trimming stripped 5 bases from V and 2 bases from J, with 10 bases between. The CDR3 length is 13 residues. The CDR3 spells CASSLYQAYEQYF. CDR3 nucleotide sequence: TGTGCCAGCAGCCTCTACCAGGCCTACGAGCAGTACTTC.

The V and J genes are TRBV15 and TRBJ1-6; D is possibly TRBD1 (5 bases). CDR1 is LNHNV, CDR2 YYDKDF, per germline (reference sequence). Trimming left V 1 base short and J 7 bases short, with 11 bases between. This CDR3 is built from 15 residues. The CDR3 DNA sequence: TGTGCCACCAGCAGAGTCAGGGAGGGAAATTCACCCCTCCACTTT. As protein: CATSRVREGNSPLHF.